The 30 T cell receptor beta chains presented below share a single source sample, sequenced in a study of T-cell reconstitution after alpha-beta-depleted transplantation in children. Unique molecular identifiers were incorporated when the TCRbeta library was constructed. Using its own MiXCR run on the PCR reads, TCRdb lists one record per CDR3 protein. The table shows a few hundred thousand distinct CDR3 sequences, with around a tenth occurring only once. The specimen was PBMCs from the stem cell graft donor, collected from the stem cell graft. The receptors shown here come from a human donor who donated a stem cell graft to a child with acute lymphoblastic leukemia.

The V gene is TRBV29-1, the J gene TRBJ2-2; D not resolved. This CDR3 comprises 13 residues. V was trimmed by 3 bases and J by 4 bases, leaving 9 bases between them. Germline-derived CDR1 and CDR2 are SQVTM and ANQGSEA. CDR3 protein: CSVDLDGTGELFF. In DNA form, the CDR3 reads TGCAGCGTTGACCTCGACGGCACCGGGGAGCTGTTTTTT.

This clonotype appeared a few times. This chain's CDR3 is CASSLGTTSGRSETQYF. The CDR3 DNA sequence: TGTGCCAGCAGCTTAGGAACGACTAGCGGGAGATCGGAGACCCAGTACTTC. V and J are TRBV7-2 and TRBJ2-5, with 12 bases lining up with TRBD2. The CDR3 totals 17 residues. Germline CDR1 SGHTA, CDR2 FQGNSA. After removal of 1 base from V and 5 bases from J, the junction contained 8 bases not matched to a gene.

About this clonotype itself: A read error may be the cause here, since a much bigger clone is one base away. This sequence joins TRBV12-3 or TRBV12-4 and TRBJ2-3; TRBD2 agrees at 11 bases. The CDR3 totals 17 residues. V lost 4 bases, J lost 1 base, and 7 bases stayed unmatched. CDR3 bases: TGTGCCAGCAGTTCACAGCTAGCGGGAGGAGGCACAGATACGCAGTATTTT. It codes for CASSSQLAGGGTDTQYF.

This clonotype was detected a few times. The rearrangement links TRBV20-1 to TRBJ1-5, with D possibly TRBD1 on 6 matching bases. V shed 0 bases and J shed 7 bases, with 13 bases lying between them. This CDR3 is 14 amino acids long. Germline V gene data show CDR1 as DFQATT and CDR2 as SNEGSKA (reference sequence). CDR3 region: CSARETGMGQPQHF. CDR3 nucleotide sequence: TGCAGTGCTAGAGAAACAGGGATGGGCCAGCCCCAGCATTTT.

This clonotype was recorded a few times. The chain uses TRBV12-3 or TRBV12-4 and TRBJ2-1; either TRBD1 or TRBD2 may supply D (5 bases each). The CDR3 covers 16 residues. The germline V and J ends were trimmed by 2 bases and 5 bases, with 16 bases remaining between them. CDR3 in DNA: TGTGCCAGCAGTTTAAGAGGCCCACGGGACCACAATGAGCAGTTCTTC. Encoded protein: CASSLRGPRDHNEQFF.

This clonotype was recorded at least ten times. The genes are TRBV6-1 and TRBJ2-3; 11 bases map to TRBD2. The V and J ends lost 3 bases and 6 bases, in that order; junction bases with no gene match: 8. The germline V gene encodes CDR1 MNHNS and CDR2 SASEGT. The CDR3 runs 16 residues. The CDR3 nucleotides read TGTGCCAGCAGTGACCCTTTAGCGGGAGGGGAGGATACGCAGTATTTT. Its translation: CASSDPLAGGEDTQYF.

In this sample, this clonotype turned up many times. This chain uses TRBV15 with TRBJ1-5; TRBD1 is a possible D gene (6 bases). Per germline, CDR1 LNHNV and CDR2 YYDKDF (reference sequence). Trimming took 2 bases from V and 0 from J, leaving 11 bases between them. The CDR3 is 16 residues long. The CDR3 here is CATSRRQAYSNQPQHF. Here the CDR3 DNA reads TGTGCCACCAGCAGAAGACAGGCTTATAGCAATCAGCCCCAGCATTTT.

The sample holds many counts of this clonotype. CDR3 sequence reads: CASSPKTTRGAGEQYF. For the CDR3, the DNA is TGCGCCAGCAGCCCTAAAACGACCCGGGGCGCGGGGGAGCAGTACTTC. The chain recombines TRBV5-1 with TRBJ2-7; the D gene is possibly TRBD2 (6 bases). CDR3 size: 16 residues. V was shortened by 4 bases and J by 7 bases, with 24 bases between the two germline ends. Germline V CDR1 and CDR2: SGHRS, YFSETQ.

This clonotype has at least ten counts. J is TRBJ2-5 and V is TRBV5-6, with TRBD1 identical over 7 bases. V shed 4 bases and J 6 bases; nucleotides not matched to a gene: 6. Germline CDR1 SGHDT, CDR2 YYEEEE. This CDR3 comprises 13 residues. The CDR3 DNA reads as TGTGCCAGCAGCCATACAGGGGACAAGACCCAGTACTTC. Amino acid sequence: CASSHTGDKTQYF.

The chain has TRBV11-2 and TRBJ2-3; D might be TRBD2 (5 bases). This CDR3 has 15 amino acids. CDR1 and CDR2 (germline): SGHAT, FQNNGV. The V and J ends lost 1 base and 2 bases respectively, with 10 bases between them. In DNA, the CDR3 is TGTGCCAGCAGCTTAGGCGGGCCTTACACAGATACGCAGTATTTT. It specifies CASSLGGPYTDTQYF.

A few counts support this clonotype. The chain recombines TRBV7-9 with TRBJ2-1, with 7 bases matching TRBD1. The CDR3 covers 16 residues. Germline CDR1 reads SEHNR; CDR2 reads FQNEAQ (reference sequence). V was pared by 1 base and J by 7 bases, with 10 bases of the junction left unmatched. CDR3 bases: TGTGCCAGCAGCTTAGTCGACAGGGCCCCGGGTAATGAGCAGTTCTTC. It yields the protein CASSLVDRAPGNEQFF.

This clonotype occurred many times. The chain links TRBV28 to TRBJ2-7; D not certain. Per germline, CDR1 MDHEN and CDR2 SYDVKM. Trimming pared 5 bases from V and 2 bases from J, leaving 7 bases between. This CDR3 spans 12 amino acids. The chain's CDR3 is CASSPFTYEQYF. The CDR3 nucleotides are TGTGCCAGCAGTCCCTTTACCTACGAGCAGTACTTC.

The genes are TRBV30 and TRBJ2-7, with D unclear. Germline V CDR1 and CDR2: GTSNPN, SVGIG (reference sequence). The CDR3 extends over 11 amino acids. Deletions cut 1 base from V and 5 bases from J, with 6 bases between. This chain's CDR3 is CAWSDAHEQYF. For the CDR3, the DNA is TGTGCCTGGAGTGACGCGCACGAGCAGTACTTC.

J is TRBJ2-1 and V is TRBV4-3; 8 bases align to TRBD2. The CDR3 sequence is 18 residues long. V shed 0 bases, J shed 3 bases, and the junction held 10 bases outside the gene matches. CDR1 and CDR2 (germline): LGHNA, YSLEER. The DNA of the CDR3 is TGCGCCAGCAGCCAAGATTGGGAAGCGGGAGTGAGCTACAATGAGCAGTTCTTC. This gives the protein CASSQDWEAGVSYNEQFF.

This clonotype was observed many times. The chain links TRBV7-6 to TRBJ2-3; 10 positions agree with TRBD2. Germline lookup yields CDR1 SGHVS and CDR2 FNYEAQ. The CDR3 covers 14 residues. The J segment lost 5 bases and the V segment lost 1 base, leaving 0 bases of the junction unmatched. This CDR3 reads CASSLGLAGDTQYF. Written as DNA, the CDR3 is TGTGCCAGCAGCTTAGGACTAGCGGGAGATACGCAGTATTTT.

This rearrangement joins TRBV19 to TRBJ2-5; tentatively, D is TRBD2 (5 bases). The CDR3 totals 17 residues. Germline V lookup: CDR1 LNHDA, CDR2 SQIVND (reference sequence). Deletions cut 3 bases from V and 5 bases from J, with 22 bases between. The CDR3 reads CASSMMGEPSVSETQYF. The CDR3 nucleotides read TGTGCCAGTAGTATGATGGGAGAGCCCTCGGTATCCGAGACCCAGTACTTC.

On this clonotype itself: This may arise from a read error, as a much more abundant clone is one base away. CDR3 DNA: TGTGCCAGCAGTTTATTGCTGGACATGAACACTGAAGCTTTCTTT. Protein product: CASSLLLDMNTEAFF. V and J are TRBV27 and TRBJ1-1; weak D call: TRBD1 (5 bases). CDR1 and CDR2 (germline): MNHEY, SMNVEV (reference sequence). V lost 1 base to trimming and J lost 0 bases, with 9 bases between them. This CDR3 is 15 amino acids long.

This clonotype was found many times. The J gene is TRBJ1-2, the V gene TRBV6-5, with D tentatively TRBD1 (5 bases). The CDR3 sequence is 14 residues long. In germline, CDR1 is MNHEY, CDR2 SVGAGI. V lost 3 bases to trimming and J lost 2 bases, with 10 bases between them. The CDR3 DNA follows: TGTGCCAGCAGTTATGGGGCCCGGAACTATGGCTACACCTTC. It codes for CASSYGARNYGYTF.

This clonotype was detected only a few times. The CDR3 DNA reads as TGTGCCAGCAGTTTAGATGGGACTAGCGGGAATGAGCAGTTCTTC. It yields the protein CASSLDGTSGNEQFF. The V and J genes are TRBV12-3 or TRBV12-4 and TRBJ2-1, with TRBD2 matching 12 bases. After removal of 1 base from V and 7 bases from J, the junction contained 2 bases not matched to a gene. CDR3 length: 15 amino acids.

CDR3 sequence reads: CASSLGLRIRLVDEQFF. The CDR3 DNA follows: TGTGCCAGCAGCCTCGGCCTCCGGATTAGGTTGGTCGATGAGCAGTTCTTC. The chain carries TRBV27 and TRBJ2-1, with D unresolved. The CDR3 sequence is 17 residues long. CDR1 and CDR2 from the germline V gene are MNHEY and SMNVEV (reference sequence). V was shortened by 6 bases and J by 8 bases, with 26 bases between the two germline ends.

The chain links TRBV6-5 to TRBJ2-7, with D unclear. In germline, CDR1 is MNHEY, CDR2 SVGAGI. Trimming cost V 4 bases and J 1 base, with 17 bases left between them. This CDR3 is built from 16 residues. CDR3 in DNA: TGTGCCAGCAGTTCTACCTCAGGAGTCTCATCCTACGAGCAGTACTTC. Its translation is CASSSTSGVSSYEQYF.

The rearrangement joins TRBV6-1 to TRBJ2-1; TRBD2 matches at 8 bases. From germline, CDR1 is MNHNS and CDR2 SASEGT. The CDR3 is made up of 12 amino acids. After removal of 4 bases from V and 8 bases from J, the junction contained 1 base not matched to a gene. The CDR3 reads CASSAGGDEQFF. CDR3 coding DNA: TGTGCCAGCAGTGCCGGGGGGGATGAGCAGTTCTTC.

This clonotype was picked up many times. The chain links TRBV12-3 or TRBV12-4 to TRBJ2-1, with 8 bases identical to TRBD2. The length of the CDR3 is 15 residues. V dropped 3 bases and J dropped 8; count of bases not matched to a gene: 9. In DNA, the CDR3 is TGTGCCAGCAGTTTGGCGGGAGGAGGGGGGGATGAGCAGTTCTTC. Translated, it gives CASSLAGGGGDEQFF.

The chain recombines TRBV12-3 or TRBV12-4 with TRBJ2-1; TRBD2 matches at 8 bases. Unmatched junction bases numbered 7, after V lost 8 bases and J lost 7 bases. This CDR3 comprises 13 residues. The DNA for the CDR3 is TGTGCCAGCGGCCGGACTAGCTGGAATGAGCAGTTCTTC. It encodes CASGRTSWNEQFF.

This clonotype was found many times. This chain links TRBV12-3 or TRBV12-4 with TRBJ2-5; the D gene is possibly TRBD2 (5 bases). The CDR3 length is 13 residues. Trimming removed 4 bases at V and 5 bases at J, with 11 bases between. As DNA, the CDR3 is TGTGCCAGCAGTTCCACGGAGCGGGAGACCCAGTACTTC. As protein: CASSSTERETQYF.

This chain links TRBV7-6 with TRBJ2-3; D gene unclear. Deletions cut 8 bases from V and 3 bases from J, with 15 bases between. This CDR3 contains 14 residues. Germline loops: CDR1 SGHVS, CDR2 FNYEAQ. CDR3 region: CASGSRVGTDTQYF. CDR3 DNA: TGTGCCAGCGGGTCAAGGGTGGGAACAGATACGCAGTATTTT.

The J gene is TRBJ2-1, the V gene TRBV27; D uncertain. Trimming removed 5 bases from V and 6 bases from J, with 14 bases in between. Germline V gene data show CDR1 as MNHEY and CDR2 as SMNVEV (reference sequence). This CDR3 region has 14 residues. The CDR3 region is CASSLRILGNEQFF. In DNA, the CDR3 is TGTGCCAGCAGTCTTAGAATTTTAGGCAATGAGCAGTTCTTC.

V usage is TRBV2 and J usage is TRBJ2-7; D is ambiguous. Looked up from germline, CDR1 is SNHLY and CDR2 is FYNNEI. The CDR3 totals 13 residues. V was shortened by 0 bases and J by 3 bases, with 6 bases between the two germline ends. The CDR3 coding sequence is TGTGCCAGCAGTGAAGCCCCTGGCTACGAGCAGTACTTC. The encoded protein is CASSEAPGYEQYF.

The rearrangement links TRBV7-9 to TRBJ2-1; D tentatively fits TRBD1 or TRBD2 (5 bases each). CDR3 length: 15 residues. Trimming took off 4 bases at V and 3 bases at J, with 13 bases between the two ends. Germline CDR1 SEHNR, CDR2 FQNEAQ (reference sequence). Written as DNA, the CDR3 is TGTGCCAGCAGCTCTCGGGACGTCCGCTACAATGAGCAGTTCTTC. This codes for CASSSRDVRYNEQFF.

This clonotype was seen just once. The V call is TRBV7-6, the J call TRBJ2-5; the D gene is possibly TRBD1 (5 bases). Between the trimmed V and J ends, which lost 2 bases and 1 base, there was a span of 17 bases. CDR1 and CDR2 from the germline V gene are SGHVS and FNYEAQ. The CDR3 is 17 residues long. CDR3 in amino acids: CASSLRIADSTQETQYF. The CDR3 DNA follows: TGTGCCAGCAGCTTAAGGATAGCCGACAGCACCCAAGAGACCCAGTACTTC.